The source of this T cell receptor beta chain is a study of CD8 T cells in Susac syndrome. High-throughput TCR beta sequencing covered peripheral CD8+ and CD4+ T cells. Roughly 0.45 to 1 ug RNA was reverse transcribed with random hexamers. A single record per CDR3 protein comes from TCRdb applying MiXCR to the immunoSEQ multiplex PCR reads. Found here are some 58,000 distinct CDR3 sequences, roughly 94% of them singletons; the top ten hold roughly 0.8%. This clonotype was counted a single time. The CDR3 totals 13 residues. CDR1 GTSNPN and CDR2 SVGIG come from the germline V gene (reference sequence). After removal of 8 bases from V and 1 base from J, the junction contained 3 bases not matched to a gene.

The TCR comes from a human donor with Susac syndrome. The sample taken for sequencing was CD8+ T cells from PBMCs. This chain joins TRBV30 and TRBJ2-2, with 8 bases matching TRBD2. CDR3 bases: TGTGCCGGGGGACTAGAGAACACCGGGGAGCTGTTTTTT. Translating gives CAGGLENTGELFF.